The 8 T cell receptor beta chains listed next were all sequenced from one sample in a study of T cells in Graves' hyperthyroidism and ophthalmopathy (dated by TCRdb to about 2019). The method behind the library was multiplex PCR. Sequenced on an Illumina HiSeq 2000. The TCR beta CDR3 regions were amplified from the RNA transcripts. A first-round RT-PCR of the TCR CDR3 used the HTBI primer set with the Qiagen OneStep RT-PCR kit. The raw public reads went through TCRdb reprocessing: fastp at Q25, MiXCR clone calling, in-frame beta chains kept. Here each entry gathers all rows of one CDR3 protein and keeps the most common genes and DNA. This sample comprises about 710,000 distinct CDR3 sequences, roughly 15% of them detected only once. The ten largest clones take up around 7.7% of the sample. Sample: blood. The receptors come from a man in his late teens or twenties with Graves' hyperthyroidism.

This clonotype has ten or more counts. The J gene is TRBJ2-1, the V gene TRBV6-2 or TRBV6-3, with 7 bases matching TRBD2. V trimming: 6 bases; J trimming: 8 bases; junction bases outside the gene matches: 19. CDR1 is MNHEY, CDR2 SVGEGT, per germline. The CDR3 extends over 17 amino acids. DNA of the CDR3: TGTGCCAGCAGCCCCCCCCTCGCTCGCGGGAGAACGGATGAGCAGTTCTTC. Translated: CASSPPLARGRTDEQFF.

The V and J genes are TRBV6-2 or TRBV6-3 and TRBJ2-4; D may correspond to TRBD1 or TRBD2 (6 bases each). CDR1 and CDR2 from the germline V gene are MNHEY and SVGEGT. Trimming pared 2 bases from V and 8 bases from J, leaving 13 bases between. The CDR3 is 14 amino acids. CDR3 bases: TGTGCCAGCAGTTACAGGGGGGTCGGGGACATTCAGTACTTC. It encodes CASSYRGVGDIQYF.

The gene calls are TRBV9 and TRBJ2-1, with 7 bases lining up with TRBD2. CDR3 length: 15 residues. Losses at the gene ends were 5 bases for V and 6 bases for J; bases not matched to a gene: 11. Germline V gives CDR1 SGDLS, CDR2 YYNGEE. This CDR3 is CASSAGGRATNEQFF. CDR3 nucleotide sequence: TGTGCCAGCAGTGCCGGAGGGAGGGCCACCAATGAGCAGTTCTTC. The variable domain in full, completed from reference TRBV9 and TRBJ2-1, reads DSGVTQTPKHLITATGQRVTLRCSPRSGDLSVYWYQQSLDQGLQFLIQYYNGEERAKGNILERFSAQQFPDLHSELNLSSLELGDSALYFCASSAGGRATNEQFFGPGTRLTVL.

This clonotype has a count of ten or more. J is TRBJ1-2 and V is TRBV2, with D perhaps TRBD1 (5 bases). Between the trimmed V and J ends, which lost 2 bases and 4 bases, there was a span of 11 bases. This CDR3 region has 14 residues. Germline CDR1 reads SNHLY; CDR2 reads FYNNEI. CDR3 in DNA: TGTGCCAGCAGTGAACGGGGGTCACTCTATGGCTACACCTTC. Encoded protein: CASSERGSLYGYTF. The full variable domain, rest sourced from reference TRBV2 and TRBJ1-2, is EPEVTQTPSHQVTQMGQEVILRCVPISNHLYFYWYRQILGQKVEFLVSFYNNEISEKSEIFDDQFSVERPDGSNFTLKIRSTKLEDSAMYFCASSERGSLYGYTFGSGTRLTVV.

The chain carries TRBV3-1 and TRBJ2-5; tentatively, D is TRBD1 (6 bases). Germline loops: CDR1 LGHDT, CDR2 YNNKEL (reference sequence). The CDR3 totals 15 residues. Deletions cut 0 bases from V and 4 bases from J, with 12 bases between. The CDR3: CASSQELGHGETQYF. In DNA, the CDR3 is TGTGCCAGCAGCCAAGAGTTGGGACATGGAGAGACCCAGTACTTC.

This clonotype has at least ten counts. This sequence joins TRBV29-1 and TRBJ2-6, with 10 nucleotides matching TRBD1. The CDR3 is 15 amino acids. CDR1 is SQVTM, CDR2 ANQGSEA, per germline. After removal of 5 bases from V and 1 base from J, the junction contained 2 bases not matched to a gene. CDR3 in DNA: TGCAGCGTTCCGGGACAGGGGTCTGGGGCCAACGTCCTGACTTTC. Translated: CSVPGQGSGANVLTF.

This clonotype occurred many times. The chain is built from TRBV28 and TRBJ1-5; weak D call: TRBD1 (5 bases). In germline, CDR1 is MDHEN, CDR2 SYDVKM. The ends were cut back, 7 bases at V and 0 bases at J, with 16 bases in the middle. The CDR3 has 16 amino acids. The CDR3 is CASTVLGGYSNQPQHF. DNA for the CDR3: TGTGCCAGCACCGTACTGGGGGGGTATAGCAATCAGCCCCAGCATTTT.

The chain has TRBV28 and TRBJ1-6; D is ambiguous. The CDR3 has 15 residues. The germline gives CDR1 MDHEN, CDR2 SYDVKM. Trimming cost V 5 bases and J 7 bases, with 15 bases left between them. In DNA form, the CDR3 reads TGTGCCAGCAGTCCGTCTAACGATGGGAATTCACCCCTCCACTTT. As protein: CASSPSNDGNSPLHF. Combining the CDR3 with reference TRBV28 and TRBJ1-6 gives the whole variable domain DVKVTQSSRYLVKRTGEKVFLECVQDMDHENMFWYRQDPGLGLRLIYFSYDVKMKEKGDIPEGYSVSREKKERFSLILESASTNQTSMYLCASSPSNDGNSPLHFGNGTRLTVT.